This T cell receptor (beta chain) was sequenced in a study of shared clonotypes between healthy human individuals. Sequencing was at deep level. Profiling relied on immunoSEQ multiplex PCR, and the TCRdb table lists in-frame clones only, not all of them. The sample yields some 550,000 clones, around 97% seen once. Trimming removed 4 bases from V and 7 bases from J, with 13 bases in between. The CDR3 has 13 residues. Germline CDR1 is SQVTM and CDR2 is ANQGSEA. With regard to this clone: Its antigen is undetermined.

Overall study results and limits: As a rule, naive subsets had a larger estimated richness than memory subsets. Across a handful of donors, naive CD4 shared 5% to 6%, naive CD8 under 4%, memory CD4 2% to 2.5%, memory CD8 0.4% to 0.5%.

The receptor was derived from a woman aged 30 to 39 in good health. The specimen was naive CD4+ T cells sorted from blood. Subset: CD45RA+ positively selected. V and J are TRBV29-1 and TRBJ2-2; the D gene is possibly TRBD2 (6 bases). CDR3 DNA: TGCAGCGTTGCGAGGGAGGTGAGCGGGGAGCTGTTTTTT. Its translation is CSVAREVSGELFF.